This T cell receptor (beta chain) was identified in a study of shared clonotypes between healthy human individuals. Study results and limitations: Specimens sampled were limited to blood, with tissue repertoires likely differing. Read depth was anticipated to influence clonotype sharing among donors.

Germline V gene sequence: CDR1 MNHNS, CDR2 SASEGT. The CDR3 covers 13 residues. Naive CD8 cells lacked CD45RO, underwent positive selection for CCR7 and left out terminally differentiated effector memory CD45RA+ cells. Details on this clone: Its matching antigen is unknown.

Authors' analysis steps: For the immunoSEQ data, sequences were junction-only without quality scores, so filtering differed. Measured with immunoSEQ multiplex PCR; TCRdb has only the in-frame clones, and not every one. The D gene and trimming were derived from the DNA, and the V and J assignments and clone size from that table. The sample lists 1.5 million to 2.5 million clones, over 85% occurring once. The TCR originated in a young man in good health. The rearrangement links TRBV6-1 to TRBJ2-1; the match to TRBD2 covers 9 bases. The material sequenced was naive CD8+ T cells sorted from blood. This chain's CDR3 is CATLAGIYNEQFF. In DNA, the CDR3 is TGTGCGACACTAGCGGGCATCTACAATGAGCAGTTCTTC.